This T cell receptor beta chain was profiled in a study of naive and memory T cell subsets. Looked up from germline, CDR1 is SGHAT and CDR2 is FQDESV (reference sequence). V lost 1 base to trimming and J lost 6 bases; unmatched junction nucleotides: 6. This CDR3 has 16 residues. Both TRBC1 and TRBC2 were covered by a beta constant-region primer of two equimolar oligonucleotides. The ligated cDNA underwent four PCR rounds using SP2 and nested alpha and beta constant-region primers. TCRdb re-analysed the UMI-ligation and nested PCR reads in MiXCR, keeping a single row per CDR3 protein. The repertoire holds approximately 80,000 distinct CDR3 sequences, with over 8.5% as singletons.

This receptor was obtained from a human donor in good health. Material: naive CD8+ T cells from blood. The rearrangement uses TRBV11-1 and TRBJ1-5, with TRBD1 identical over 10 bases. The CDR3 nucleotides read TGTGCCAGCAGCTTAGAGGGACAGGGGTTCGTTCAGCCCCAGCATTTT. It translates to CASSLEGQGFVQPQHF.